This record concerns one T cell receptor beta chain sequence. The PCR contained 60 Vbeta and 13 Jbeta primers. Some clones are missing from TCRdb's copy, which holds only in-frame ones; the method was immunoSEQ multiplex PCR. This table has some 180,000 clones, roughly 9.4% appearing once. This sample stems from a study of cytomegalovirus exposure and HLA in healthy donors. The V gene's germline CDR1 is SEHNR and CDR2 FQNEAQ (reference sequence). Trimming stripped 1 base from V and 6 bases from J, with 7 bases between. This CDR3 has 13 amino acids. The chain couples TRBV7-9 to TRBJ2-1; D gene ambiguous. The sequenced sample was PBMCs. The sequence was collected from a woman younger than 45 in good health and CMV-seropositive. The CDR3 is CASSLGLINEQFF. CDR3 sequence (DNA): TGTGCCAGCAGCTTAGGTCTTATCAATGAGCAGTTCTTC.